The sequence of this T cell receptor beta chain was determined in a study of spatial heterogeneity in lung cancer (dated 2019 in TCRdb). Background on the whole study: Beta-chain transcripts were consistently detected in greater numbers than alpha-chain transcripts, which likely reflected higher beta-chain transcript abundance. In the raw uncorrected reads, each unique combination of TCR and UMI appeared more than ten times on average. In non-small cell lung cancer, the study made a quantitative comparison of TCR alpha and beta repertoires among multiple tumor regions, matched nontumor lung and blood. The study linked features of the TCR repertoire to counts of nonsynonymous mutations, which were determined by whole-exome sequencing of tumor tissue. At surgery, both alpha and beta chains were TCR-sequenced in roughly 230 tumor regions, fewer than 85 matched nontumor lung samples and just over 55 PBMC samples.

This clonotype was recorded at least ten times. Its antigen is not yet known. No base-level quality is on record; no much larger clone is a single base apart. What the authors observed across the whole study: Ubiquitous expanded tumor TCRs were found in blood more often at tumor resection than at routine follow-up. Confirming at a functional level the hypothesis that regional TCRs recognize regional mutations was considered to require additional single-cell paired TCR alpha and beta sequencing.

The library was produced with 5' RACE. The listed sequencing device is NextSeq 500. The TCR library protocol attached a unique molecular identifier to each TCR cDNA molecule to allow correction of PCR and sequencing errors. The source study handled its data this way. TCR identification, UMI-based error correction and CDR3 extraction were all carried out with Decombinator tools. TCRs above a frequency of 2 per 1,000, corresponding to the top 1% of the tumor frequency distribution, were defined as expanded. Renyi diversity was computed with the R vegan package after each repertoire had been subsampled 100 times to 5,000 TCRs. CDR3 similarity networks were built from amino acid triplet string-kernel similarity, with CDR3s being connected when pairwise similarity was above 0.82. TCRdb reprocessed the public reads (quality trimming at Q25 with fastp, clone calling with MiXCR) and kept in-frame beta chains. Entries are consolidated by CDR3 protein sequence, retaining the most common genes and DNA. The V and J calls, along with clone size, are taken from TCRdb and not from the paper's own processing. This sample has tens of thousands of distinct CDR3 sequences in its table, and approximately 8.6% of those were observed once. About 7.1% of the sample is taken by the ten largest.

The CDR3 contains 17 residues, cysteine and phenylalanine counted. The entry retains the CDR3 DNA only, 51 bases that are in frame from base 1. Unmatched junction bases come to 13, with V trimmed by 5 bases and J by 2 bases. Via the germline V gene (reference sequence), CDR1 is LNHDA and CDR2 SQIVND. Explained via the paper, the time point label denotes: sample taken at primary tumor resection. Whole RNA extracted from tumor and nontumor lung tissue, or from cryopreserved PBMC samples, was used for TCR sequencing without cell sorting. Samples were obtained from approximately 70 patients with early-stage, untreated non-small cell lung cancer from the lung TRACERx cohort. Patients were selected for TCR sequencing only if sufficient RNA was available from at least two tumor regions.

This TCR came from a male donor with early-stage non-small cell lung cancer. The V gene is TRBV19 and the J gene is TRBJ2-3; 7 nucleotides in the junction match TRBD2. The sample here was PBMCs, taken at surgery. CDR3 region: CASSSPSTGGTTDTQYF. The sequence in DNA is TGTGCCAGTAGTTCTCCCTCGACGGGAGGTACCACAGATACGCAGTATTTT.